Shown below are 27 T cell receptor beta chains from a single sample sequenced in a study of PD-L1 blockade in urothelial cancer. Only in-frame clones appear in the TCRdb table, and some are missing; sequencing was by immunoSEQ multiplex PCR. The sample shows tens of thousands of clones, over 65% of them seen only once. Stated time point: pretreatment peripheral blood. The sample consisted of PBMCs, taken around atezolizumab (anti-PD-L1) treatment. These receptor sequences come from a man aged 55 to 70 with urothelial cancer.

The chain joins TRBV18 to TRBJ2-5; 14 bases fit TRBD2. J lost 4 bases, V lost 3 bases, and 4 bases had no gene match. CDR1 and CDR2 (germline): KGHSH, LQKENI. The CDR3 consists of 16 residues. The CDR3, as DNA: TGTGCCAGCTCACCGCTTGGACTAGCGGGAGGAGAGACCCAGTACTTC. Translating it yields CASSPLGLAGGETQYF.

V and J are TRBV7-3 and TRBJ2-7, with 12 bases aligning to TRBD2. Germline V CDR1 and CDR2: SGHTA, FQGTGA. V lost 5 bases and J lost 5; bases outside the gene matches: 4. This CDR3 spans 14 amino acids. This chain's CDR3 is CASSITSGRNEQYF. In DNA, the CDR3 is TGTGCCAGCAGCATTACTAGCGGGAGGAACGAGCAGTACTTC. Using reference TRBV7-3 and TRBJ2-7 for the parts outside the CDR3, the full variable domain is GAGVSQTPSNKVTEKGKYVELRCDPISGHTALYWYRQSLGQGPEFLIYFQGTGAADDSGLPNDRFFAVRPEGSVSTLKIQRTERGDSAVYLCASSITSGRNEQYFGPGTRLTVT.

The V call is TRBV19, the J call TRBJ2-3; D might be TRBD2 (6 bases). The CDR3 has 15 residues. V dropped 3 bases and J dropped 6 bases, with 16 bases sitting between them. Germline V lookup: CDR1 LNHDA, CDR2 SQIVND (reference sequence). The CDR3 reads CASSMSTRGSDTQYF. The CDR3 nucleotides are TGTGCCAGTAGTATGTCAACCCGGGGGTCGGATACGCAGTATTTT.

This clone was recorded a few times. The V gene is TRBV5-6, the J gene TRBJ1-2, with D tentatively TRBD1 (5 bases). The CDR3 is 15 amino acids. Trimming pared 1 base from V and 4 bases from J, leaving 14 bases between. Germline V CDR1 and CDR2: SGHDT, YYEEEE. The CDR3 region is CASSLRGAGGYGYTF. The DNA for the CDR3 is TGTGCCAGCAGCTTGCGTGGGGCCGGGGGCTATGGCTACACCTTC.

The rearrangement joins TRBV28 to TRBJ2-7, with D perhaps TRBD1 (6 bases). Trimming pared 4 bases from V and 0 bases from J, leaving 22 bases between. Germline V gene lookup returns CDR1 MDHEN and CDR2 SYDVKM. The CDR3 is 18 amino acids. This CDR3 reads CASSSTGLWGQGSYEQYF. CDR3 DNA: TGTGCCAGCAGTTCCACGGGTTTATGGGGGCAAGGCTCCTACGAGCAGTACTTC. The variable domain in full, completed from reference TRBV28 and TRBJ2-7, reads DVKVTQSSRYLVKRTGEKVFLECVQDMDHENMFWYRQDPGLGLRLIYFSYDVKMKEKGDIPEGYSVSREKKERFSLILESASTNQTSMYLCASSSTGLWGQGSYEQYFGPGTRLTVT.

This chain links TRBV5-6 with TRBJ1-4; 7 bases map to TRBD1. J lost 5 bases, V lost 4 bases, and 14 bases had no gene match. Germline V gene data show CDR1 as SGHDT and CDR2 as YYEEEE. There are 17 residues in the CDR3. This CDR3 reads CASSVGQLYTPNEKLFF. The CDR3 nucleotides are TGTGCCAGCAGCGTGGGACAGCTTTATACGCCCAATGAAAAACTGTTTTTT. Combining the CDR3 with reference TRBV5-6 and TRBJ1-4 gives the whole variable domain DAGVTQSPTHLIKTRGQQVTLRCSPKSGHDTVSWYQQALGQGPQFIFQYYEEEERQRGNFPDRFSGHQFPNYSSELNVNALLLGDSALYLCASSVGQLYTPNEKLFFGSGTQLSVL.

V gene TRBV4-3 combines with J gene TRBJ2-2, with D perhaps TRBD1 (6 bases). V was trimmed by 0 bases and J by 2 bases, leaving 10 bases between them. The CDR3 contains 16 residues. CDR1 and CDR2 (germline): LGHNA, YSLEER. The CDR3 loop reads CASSQDRTDNTGELFF. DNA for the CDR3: TGCGCCAGCAGCCAAGATCGGACAGATAACACCGGGGAGCTGTTTTTT.

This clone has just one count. CDR3 in DNA: TGCGCCAGCAGCCTGGGCCAGGTTTACAATGAGCAGTTCTTC. This translates into CASSLGQVYNEQFF. The chain recombines TRBV5-1 with TRBJ2-1; D call uncertain. Germline V CDR1 and CDR2: SGHRS, YFSETQ. This CDR3 is 14 amino acids long. Deletions cut 4 bases from V and 4 bases from J, with 12 bases between.

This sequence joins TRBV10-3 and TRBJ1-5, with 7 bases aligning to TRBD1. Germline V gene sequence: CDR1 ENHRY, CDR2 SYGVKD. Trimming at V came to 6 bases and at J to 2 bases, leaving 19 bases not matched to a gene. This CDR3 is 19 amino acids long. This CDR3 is CAISPSGQTGNLRNQPQHF. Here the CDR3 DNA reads TGTGCCATCAGCCCATCGGGACAGACGGGAAACTTACGCAATCAGCCCCAGCATTTT.

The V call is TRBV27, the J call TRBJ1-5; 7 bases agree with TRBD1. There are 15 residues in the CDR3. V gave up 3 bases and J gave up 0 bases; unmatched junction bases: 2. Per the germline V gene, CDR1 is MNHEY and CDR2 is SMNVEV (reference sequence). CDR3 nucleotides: TGTGCCAGCAGTTTGGGACAGCTTAGCAATCAGCCCCAGCATTTT. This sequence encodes CASSLGQLSNQPQHF.

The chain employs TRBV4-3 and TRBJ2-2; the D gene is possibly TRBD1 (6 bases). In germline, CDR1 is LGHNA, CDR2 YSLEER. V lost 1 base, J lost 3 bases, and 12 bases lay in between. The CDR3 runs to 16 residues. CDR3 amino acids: CASSQGSQGYTGELFF. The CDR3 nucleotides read TGCGCCAGCAGCCAAGGAAGCCAGGGGTACACCGGGGAGCTGTTTTTT.

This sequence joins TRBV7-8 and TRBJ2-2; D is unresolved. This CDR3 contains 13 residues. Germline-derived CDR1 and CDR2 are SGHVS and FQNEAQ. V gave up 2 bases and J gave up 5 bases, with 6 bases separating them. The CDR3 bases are TGTGCCAGCAGCTTATGGCTGACCGGGGAGCTGTTTTTT. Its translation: CASSLWLTGELFF.

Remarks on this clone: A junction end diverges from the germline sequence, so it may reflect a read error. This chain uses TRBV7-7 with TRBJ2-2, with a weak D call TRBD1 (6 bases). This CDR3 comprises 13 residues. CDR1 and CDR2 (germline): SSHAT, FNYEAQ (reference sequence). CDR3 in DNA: TGTGCTAGCAGCGCCACAGGGCCCGGGGAGCTGTTTTTT. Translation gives CASSATGPGELFF.

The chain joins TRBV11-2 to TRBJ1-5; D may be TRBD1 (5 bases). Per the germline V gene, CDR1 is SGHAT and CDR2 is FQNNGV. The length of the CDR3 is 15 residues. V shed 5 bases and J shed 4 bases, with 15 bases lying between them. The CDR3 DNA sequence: TGTGCCAGCAGCCAGGACGGCAGGGAAAATCAGCCCCAGCATTTT. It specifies CASSQDGRENQPQHF.

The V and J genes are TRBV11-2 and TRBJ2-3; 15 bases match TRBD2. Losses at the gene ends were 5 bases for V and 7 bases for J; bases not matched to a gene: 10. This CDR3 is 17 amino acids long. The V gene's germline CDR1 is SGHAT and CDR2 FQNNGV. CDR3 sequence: CASSPRTSGGDANTQYF. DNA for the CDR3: TGTGCCAGCAGCCCCCGGACTAGCGGGGGGGACGCGAATACGCAGTATTTT. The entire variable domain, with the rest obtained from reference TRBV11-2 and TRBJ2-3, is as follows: EAGVAQSPRYKIIEKRQSVAFWCNPISGHATLYWYQQILGQGPKLLIQFQNNGVVDDSQLPKDRFSAERLKGVDSTLKIQPAKLEDSAVYLCASSPRTSGGDANTQYFGPGTRLTVL.

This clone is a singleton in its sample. DNA of the CDR3: TGTGCCAGCTCTGGACAGACTAGCAATCAGCCCCAGCATTTT. As protein: CASSGQTSNQPQHF. The rearrangement uses TRBV18 and TRBJ1-5; tentative D call: TRBD1 (6 bases). Germline loops: CDR1 KGHSH, CDR2 LQKENI. The CDR3 runs 14 residues. V shed 6 bases and J shed 0 bases, with 9 bases lying between them.

CDR3 in amino acids: CASSLDLQTGSPLHF. CDR3 DNA: TGTGCCAGCAGCTTAGATCTCCAGACAGGTTCACCCCTCCACTTT. The rearrangement uses TRBV11-3 and TRBJ1-6; TRBD1 is a possible D gene (6 bases). Germline-derived CDR1 and CDR2 are SGHNT and YENEEA. The CDR3 is 15 amino acids. The V and J ends lost 0 bases and 9 bases respectively, with 12 bases between them.

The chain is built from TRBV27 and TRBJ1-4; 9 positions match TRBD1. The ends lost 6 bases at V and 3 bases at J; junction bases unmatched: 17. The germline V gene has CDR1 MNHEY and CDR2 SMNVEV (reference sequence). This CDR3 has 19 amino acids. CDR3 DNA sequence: TGTGCCAGCAGCCGCAGGGTGGGACAGGGAGTTAGGGCTAATGAAAAACTGTTTTTT. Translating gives CASSRRVGQGVRANEKLFF.

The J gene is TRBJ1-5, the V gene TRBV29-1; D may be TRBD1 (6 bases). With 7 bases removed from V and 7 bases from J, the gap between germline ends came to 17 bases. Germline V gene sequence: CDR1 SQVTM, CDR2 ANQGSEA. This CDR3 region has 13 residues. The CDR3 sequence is CSAGGGDGQPQHF. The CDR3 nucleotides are TGCAGCGCTGGAGGGGGGGACGGACAGCCCCAGCATTTT. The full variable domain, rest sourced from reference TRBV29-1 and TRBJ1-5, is SAVISQKPSRDICQRGTSLTIQCQVDSQVTMMFWYRQQPGQSLTLIATANQGSEATYESGFVIDKFPISRPNLTFSTLTVSNMSPEDSSIYLCSAGGGDGQPQHFGDGTRLSIL.

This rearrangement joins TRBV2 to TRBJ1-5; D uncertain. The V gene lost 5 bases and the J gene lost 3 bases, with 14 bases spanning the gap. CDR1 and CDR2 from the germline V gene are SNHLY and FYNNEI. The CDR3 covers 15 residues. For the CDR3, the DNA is TGTGCCAGCAGTCTTAGCCCCGAATCCAATCAGCCCCAGCATTTT. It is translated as CASSLSPESNQPQHF.

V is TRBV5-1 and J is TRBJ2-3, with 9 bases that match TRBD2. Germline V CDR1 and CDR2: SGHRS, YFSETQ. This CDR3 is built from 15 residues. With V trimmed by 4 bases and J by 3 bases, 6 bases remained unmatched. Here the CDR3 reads CASSPRGLATDTQYF. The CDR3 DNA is TGCGCCAGCAGCCCCCGGGGACTAGCAACAGATACGCAGTATTTT.

CDR3 DNA: TGTGCCAGCAGCTTGGCCCCTTCGGCTAGCGGGAGAAAGGAGACCCAGTACTTC. The encoded protein is CASSLAPSASGRKETQYF. The J gene is TRBJ2-5, the V gene TRBV5-6, with 10 positions matching TRBD2. This CDR3 has 18 residues. V gave up 0 bases and J gave up 5 bases; unmatched junction bases: 13. The germline gives CDR1 SGHDT, CDR2 YYEEEE.

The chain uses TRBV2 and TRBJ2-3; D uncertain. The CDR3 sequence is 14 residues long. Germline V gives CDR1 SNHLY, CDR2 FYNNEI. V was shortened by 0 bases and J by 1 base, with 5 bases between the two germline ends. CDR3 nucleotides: TGTGCCAGCAGTGAAGCTCTCCGCACAGATACGCAGTATTTT. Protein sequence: CASSEALRTDTQYF.

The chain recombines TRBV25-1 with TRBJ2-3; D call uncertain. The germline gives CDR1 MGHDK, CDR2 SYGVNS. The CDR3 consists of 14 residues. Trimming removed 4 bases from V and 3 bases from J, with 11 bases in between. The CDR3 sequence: CASSGYPGTDTQYF. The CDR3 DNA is TGTGCCAGCAGTGGCTACCCAGGTACAGATACGCAGTATTTT.

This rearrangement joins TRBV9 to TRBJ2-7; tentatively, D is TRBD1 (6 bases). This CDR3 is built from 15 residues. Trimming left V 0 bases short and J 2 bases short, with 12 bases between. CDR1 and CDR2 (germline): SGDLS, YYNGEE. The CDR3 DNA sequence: TGTGCCAGCAGCGTAGCCCCGGGACAAACCTACGAGCAGTACTTC. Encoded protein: CASSVAPGQTYEQYF.

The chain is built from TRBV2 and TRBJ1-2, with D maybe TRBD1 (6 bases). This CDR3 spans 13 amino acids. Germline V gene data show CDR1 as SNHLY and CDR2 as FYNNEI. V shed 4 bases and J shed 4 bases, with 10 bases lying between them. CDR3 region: CASSAGQLYGYTF. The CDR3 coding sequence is TGTGCCAGCAGTGCGGGACAACTCTATGGCTACACCTTC.

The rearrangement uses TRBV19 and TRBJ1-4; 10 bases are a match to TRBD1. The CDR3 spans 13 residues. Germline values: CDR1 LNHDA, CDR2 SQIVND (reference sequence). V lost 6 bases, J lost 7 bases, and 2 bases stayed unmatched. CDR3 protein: CASSRTGGEKLFF. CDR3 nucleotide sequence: TGTGCCAGTAGCCGGACAGGGGGTGAAAAACTGTTTTTT.